The sequence of this TCR beta chain was determined in a study of cytomegalovirus exposure and HLA in healthy donors. General study results and limits: Listed as cytomegalovirus-associated were about 160 TCR beta chains. Fewer than 20,000 TCR beta sequences were associated with HLA alleles at 0.05 false discovery rate in a later analysis. An apparent linkage of common viral pathogens to several of the most significant clusters emerged in a later analysis.

Vbeta (60) and Jbeta (13) primers were used in the PCR. Libraries were prepared by immunoSEQ multiplex PCR; TCRdb keeps only in-frame clonotypes and omits some of them. Among approximately 110,000 clones listed, roughly 70% were seen once. Germline V gene lookup returns CDR1 MNHEY and CDR2 SVGAGI. The CDR3 length is 15 residues. V lost 4 bases and J lost 7; bases outside the gene matches: 11. About this clone itself: As yet, its antigen is unknown.

The specimen was PBMCs. This receptor was taken from a woman aged 25 to 39 in good health and CMV-seronegative. The V gene is TRBV6-5, the J gene TRBJ2-7, with 9 bases that match TRBD2. CDR3 bases: TGTGCCAGCAGTTCCCCAGGACTAGCGCCGGGAGAGCAGTACTTC. Protein product: CASSSPGLAPGEQYF.